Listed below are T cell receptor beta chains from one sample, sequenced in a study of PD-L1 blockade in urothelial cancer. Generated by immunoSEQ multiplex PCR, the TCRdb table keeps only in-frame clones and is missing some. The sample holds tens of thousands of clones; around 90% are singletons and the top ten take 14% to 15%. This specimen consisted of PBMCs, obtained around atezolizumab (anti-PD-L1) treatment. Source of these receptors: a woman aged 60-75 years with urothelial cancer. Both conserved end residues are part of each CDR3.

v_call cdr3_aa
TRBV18 CASSPGTTSYEQYF
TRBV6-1 CASSEPLQSSRGRGSLNTEAFF
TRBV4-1 CASSQGGLAGFWSTDTQYF
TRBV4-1 CASSPWGGLNGELFF
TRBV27 CASSFGSGRGYEQYF
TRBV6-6 CATLGSGTGVWEQFF
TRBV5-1 CASSLIGLADYNEQFF
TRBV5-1 CASSSPGQDITGELFF
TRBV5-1 CASSWGTAGNTIYF
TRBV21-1 CASSKLISPRGMETQYF
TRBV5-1 CASSVWGGAGSSYEQYF
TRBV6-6 CASLNGGTSYEQYF
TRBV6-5 CASSYSSGDTGELFF
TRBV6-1 CASSESEGADTQYF
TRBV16 CASSQNRGQETQYF
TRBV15 CATSVPNRGGDTQYF
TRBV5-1 CASSRTGPPSGNTIYF
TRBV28 CASSLFLYGYTF